This T cell receptor beta chain was identified in a study of blood T cell repertoires in COVID-19. Measured with immunoSEQ multiplex PCR; TCRdb has only the in-frame clones, and not every one. The sample lists roughly 230,000 clones, 89% seen once, with about 4% in the top ten. This CDR3 has 14 residues. Per the germline V gene, CDR1 is SGHRS and CDR2 is YFSETQ. The junction had 0 bases not matched to a gene; V was cut back by 3 bases and J by 1 base. V and J are TRBV5-1 and TRBJ1-4; 7 bases map to TRBD1. Sample: PBMCs or T cells enriched from blood (not recorded which). The TCR was taken from a woman aged 30 to 39 with acute COVID-19. CDR3 coding DNA: TGCGCCAGCAGCTGGGACAGAACTAATGAAAAACTGTTTTTT. Translation gives CASSWDRTNEKLFF. Full variable domain (rest looked up from reference TRBV5-1 and TRBJ1-4): KAGVTQTPRYLIKTRGQQVTLSCSPISGHRSVSWYQQTPGQGLQFLFEYFSETQRNKGNFPGRFSGRQFSNSRSEMNVSTLELGDSALYLCASSWDRTNEKLFFGSGTQLSVL.